This T cell receptor (beta chain) was found in a study of OX40 agonist ivuxolimab in advanced cancers. Study-wide results and caveats: Nonresponders, in some cases, also had low normalized T-cell clonal expansion.

Assay used: immunoSEQ multiplex PCR; TCRdb lists only in-frame clones, some missing. The sample records about 13,000 clones, 55% to 75% being singletons. The CDR3 spans 15 residues. Germline lookup yields CDR1 MDHEN and CDR2 SYDVKM. The V and J ends lost 2 bases and 5 bases respectively, with 13 bases between them. Of note for this clone: The antigen remains unidentified.

The source is an adult with an advanced solid tumor such as melanoma, head and neck, liver or kidney cancer. Specimen: CD4+ or CD8+ T cells sorted from blood, collected in a trial of the OX40 agonist ivuxolimab. The chain couples TRBV28 to TRBJ2-1, with TRBD1 as a possible D gene (7 bases). This CDR3 reads CASSLQGGRHNEQFF. CDR3 nucleotide sequence: TGTGCCAGCAGTTTACAGGGGGGCCGGCACAATGAGCAGTTCTTC.